This TCR beta chain was recorded in a study of cytomegalovirus exposure and HLA in healthy donors. This clone was seen just once. What it recognizes is unknown. Trimming cost V 4 bases and J 6 bases, with 10 bases left between them. Looked up from germline, CDR1 is SGHTA and CDR2 is FQGNSA. This CDR3 contains 13 residues. In the PCR, 60 Vbeta and 13 Jbeta primers were used. Profiled with immunoSEQ multiplex PCR; TCRdb holds only in-frame clones, not every one. This table has approximately 150,000 clones, about 72% appearing once. Study results and limitations: A later analysis reportedly found that, within productive TCRs, an Asian-associated ancestry cluster had fewer N-insertions than the mean observed across the roughly 670 donors.

What was sequenced was PBMCs. The gene calls are TRBV7-2 and TRBJ2-1, with D possibly TRBD1 on 5 matching bases. The TCR sequence derives from a man aged 35-49 years in good health and CMV-seronegative. CDR3 region: CASSYRQLNEQFF. The CDR3, as DNA: TGTGCCAGCAGCTATCGACAGCTCAATGAGCAGTTCTTC.